This TCR beta chain was sequenced during a study of post-analysis software for immune sequencing data. Notes on the study in general: Batch-matched samples strongly co-clustered by F measure. The study found significantly lower normalized Chao1 diversity in multiple sclerosis patients than in controls.

The CDR3 contains 14 residues. In germline, CDR1 is MNHEY, CDR2 SVGAGI. Trimming cost V 2 bases and J 6 bases; bases outside gene matches: 7. Researchers reported that TCR beta cDNA libraries carried unique molecular identifiers. Each CDR3 protein is one row after TCRdb ran MiXCR on the PCR reads. The repertoire holds around 150,000 distinct CDR3 sequences, with roughly 40% as singletons. Remarks on this clonotype: Antigen unknown.

V and J are TRBV6-5 and TRBJ2-7, with 7 bases identical to TRBD1. The sample was blood, taken after autologous hematopoietic stem cell transplantation. The clonotype comes from a girl aged 10-17 years with multiple sclerosis. The chain's CDR3 is CASSYRPQGSEQYF. In DNA form, the CDR3 reads TGTGCCAGCAGTTACAGGCCACAGGGGAGCGAGCAGTACTTC.